This TCR beta chain is from a study of response to subunit inactivated influenza vaccine. This clonotype was seen more than once but under ten times. TCRdb recomputed calls from the RT-PCR reads with MiXCR, one row per CDR3 protein. The sample yields approximately 310,000 distinct CDR3 sequences, just over 20% seen once. The clonotype comes from a man aged 50 to 69 who received an inactivated influenza vaccine. Source: PBMCs from blood, taken around 22 months after vaccination.

CDR3 nucleotides: TGTGCCAGCAGTCCCGGGACACTGAACATTCAGCCCCAGCATTTT. It encodes CASSPGTLNIQPQHF. The chain has TRBV11-2 and TRBJ1-5; D is possibly TRBD1 (6 bases). This CDR3 is 15 amino acids long. Germline V gene lookup returns CDR1 SGHAT and CDR2 FQNNGV. The V end was cut by 6 bases, the J end by 6 bases, with 18 bases between.